Presented here are 31 T cell receptor beta chains from one specimen sequenced in a study of blood T cell repertoires in COVID-19. Assay used: immunoSEQ multiplex PCR; TCRdb lists only in-frame clones, some missing. Among hundreds of thousands of clones listed, around nine tenths were seen once. The sequenced material came from PBMCs or T cells enriched from blood (not recorded which). The receptors were sampled from a woman younger than 30 who had been exposed to COVID-19.

The rearrangement links TRBV27 to TRBJ2-7, with TRBD2 matching 9 bases. The CDR3 is 14 residues long. After removal of 8 bases from V and 1 base from J, the junction contained 6 bases not matched to a gene. Germline V CDR1 and CDR2: MNHEY, SMNVEV (reference sequence). This CDR3 reads CASRDSGSSYEQYF. The CDR3 DNA sequence: TGTGCCAGCCGAGATAGCGGGAGTTCCTACGAGCAGTACTTC.

This chain links TRBV4-2 with TRBJ2-7, with TRBD1 identical over 7 bases. V lost 4 bases and J lost 2; bases outside the gene matches: 5. CDR1 is LGHNA and CDR2 is YNFKEQ in the germline V gene. This CDR3 region has 14 residues. The CDR3 loop reads CASSRPGTAYEQYF. The CDR3, as DNA: TGTGCCAGCAGCCGCCCAGGGACAGCCTACGAGCAGTACTTC.

J is TRBJ2-7 and V is TRBV28; TRBD1 is a possible D gene (6 bases). V was trimmed by 2 bases and J by 2 bases, leaving 13 bases between them. The CDR3 length is 15 residues. Germline V gives CDR1 MDHEN, CDR2 SYDVKM. The CDR3 loop reads CASSLRNRVAYEQYF. The CDR3 DNA reads TGTGCCAGCAGTTTACGTAACAGGGTGGCCTACGAGCAGTACTTC.

This chain joins TRBV3-1 (or the pseudogene TRBV3-2) and TRBJ2-6; D is undetermined. Germline CDR1 is LGHDT and CDR2 is YNNKEL (reference sequence). The CDR3 runs to 17 residues. The ends were cut back, 0 bases at V and 4 bases at J, with 13 bases in the middle. The CDR3 DNA reads TGTGCCAGCAGCCAAGAGGGTCTCTTGAGGGGGGCCAACGTCCTGACTTTC. The encoded protein is CASSQEGLLRGANVLTF.

V usage is TRBV5-1 and J usage is TRBJ2-2, with 11 bases that match TRBD2. In germline, CDR1 is SGHRS, CDR2 YFSETQ. The CDR3 is made up of 16 amino acids. V lost 0 bases and J lost 6; bases outside the gene matches: 4. CDR3 bases: TGCGCCAGCAGCTTGGTAGCGGGAGGGCCGGCCGGGGAGCTGTTTTTT. It codes for CASSLVAGGPAGELFF.

This clone was seen just once. This sequence joins TRBV2 and TRBJ2-2; TRBD1 agrees at 7 bases. The CDR3 covers 15 residues. After removal of 4 bases from V and 3 bases from J, the junction contained 5 bases not matched to a gene. Germline CDR1 and CDR2: SNHLY and FYNNEI. CDR3 loop: CASSGRGIDTGELFF. CDR3 bases: TGTGCCAGCAGTGGCAGGGGGATCGACACCGGGGAGCTGTTTTTT.

On this clone: At one end, the junction sequence differs from germline, possibly due to a read error. The chain combines TRBV6-5 with TRBJ2-7, with TRBD1 identical over 7 bases. CDR3 length: 12 residues. Germline CDR1 is MNHEY and CDR2 is SVGAGI. The CDR3 coding sequence is TGTGCCAGCAGAGGGACAGCCTATGAGCAGTACTTC. Translation gives CASRGTAYEQYF.

In this sample, this clone turned up once. The chain couples TRBV19 to TRBJ2-2; 7 bases are shared with TRBD1. This CDR3 is built from 14 residues. CDR1 and CDR2 from the germline V gene are LNHDA and SQIVND (reference sequence). V lost 8 bases and J lost 0; bases outside the gene matches: 3. CDR3 nucleotides: TGTGCCAGTTCGGGGACAGCGAACACCGGGGAGCTGTTTTTT. Its protein product is CASSGTANTGELFF. The complete variable domain, with remaining parts taken from reference TRBV19 and TRBJ2-2, reads DGGITQSPKYLFRKEGQNVTLSCEQNLNHDAMYWYRQDPGQGLRLIYYSQIVNDFQKGDIAEGYSVSREKKESFPLTVTSAQKNPTAFYLCASSGTANTGELFFGEGSRLTVL.

Of note for this clone: The same CDR3 also results from other DNA sequences found in this sample. This chain uses TRBV28 with TRBJ1-1; tentatively, D is TRBD1 (6 bases). The CDR3 contains 14 residues. From germline, CDR1 is MDHEN and CDR2 SYDVKM. V was pared by 2 bases and J by 5 bases, with 12 bases between. The CDR3 protein is CASSLRQGRTEAFF. DNA for the CDR3: TGTGCCAGCAGTTTACGGCAGGGGCGGACTGAAGCTTTCTTT.

This chain joins TRBV28 and TRBJ2-7; no firm D call. Germline V CDR1 and CDR2: MDHEN, SYDVKM. The CDR3 has 14 amino acids. The V gene lost 4 bases and the J gene lost 3 bases, with 13 bases spanning the gap. The CDR3 sequence: CASSSSVAFYEQYF. The CDR3 DNA reads as TGTGCCAGCAGTTCCAGTGTAGCCTTCTACGAGCAGTACTTC. The variable domain in full, with the rest retrieved from reference TRBV28 and TRBJ2-7, is DVKVTQSSRYLVKRTGEKVFLECVQDMDHENMFWYRQDPGLGLRLIYFSYDVKMKEKGDIPEGYSVSREKKERFSLILESASTNQTSMYLCASSSSVAFYEQYFGPGTRLTVT.

The chain recombines TRBV30 with TRBJ2-5; D remains unclear. This CDR3 is built from 11 residues. Germline CDR1 and CDR2: GTSNPN and SVGIG (reference sequence). Trimming left V 3 bases short and J 9 bases short, with 11 bases between. Here the CDR3 DNA reads TGTGCCTGGAGCGTACTCGAGGCCCAGTACTTC. Its protein is CAWSVLEAQYF.

The chain couples TRBV10-2 to TRBJ2-7, with D tentatively TRBD2 (6 bases). This CDR3 comprises 14 residues. The V gene's germline CDR1 is WSHSY and CDR2 SAAADI. V lost 6 bases and J 2 bases, leaving 14 bases between the germline ends. The CDR3 loop is CASSAPAGTYEQYF. The CDR3 coding sequence is TGCGCCAGCAGCGCCCCAGCGGGTACCTACGAGCAGTACTTC.

This clone was recorded once. The V gene is TRBV28, the J gene TRBJ2-7, with a tentative D call TRBD2 (5 bases). CDR1 is MDHEN and CDR2 is SYDVKM in the germline V gene. The CDR3 sequence is 15 residues long. Between the trimmed V and J ends, which lost 1 base and 3 bases, there was a span of 13 bases. The CDR3 sequence is CASSLLPDSYYEQYF. CDR3 bases: TGTGCCAGCAGTTTATTACCGGACTCCTACTACGAGCAGTACTTC.

The rearrangement uses TRBV5-1 and TRBJ2-2, with 8 nucleotides matching TRBD1. Trimming at V came to 6 bases and at J to 3 bases, leaving 7 bases not matched to a gene. Germline CDR1 is SGHRS and CDR2 is YFSETQ. The CDR3 length is 15 residues. The CDR3 bases are TGCGCCAGCACCATTGGACAGGGCGACACCGGGGAGCTGTTTTTT. Protein sequence: CASTIGQGDTGELFF. Supplemented by reference TRBV5-1 and TRBJ2-2, the full variable domain reads KAGVTQTPRYLIKTRGQQVTLSCSPISGHRSVSWYQQTPGQGLQFLFEYFSETQRNKGNFPGRFSGRQFSNSRSEMNVSTLELGDSALYLCASTIGQGDTGELFFGEGSRLTVL.

This clone was counted a single time. V and J are TRBV6-5 and TRBJ2-2; no clear D. The germline V gene has CDR1 MNHEY and CDR2 SVGAGI. V was clipped by 0 bases and J by 1 base, with 6 bases between them. The CDR3 length is 15 residues. CDR3 sequence (DNA): TGTGCCAGCAGTTACTCAAACAGGAACACCGGGGAGCTGTTTTTT. It codes for CASSYSNRNTGELFF.

The chain recombines TRBV28 with TRBJ2-1, with 14 bases identical to TRBD2. Losses at the gene ends were 5 bases for V and 3 bases for J; bases not matched to a gene: 6. The CDR3 length is 17 residues. The germline CDR1 and CDR2 sequences are MDHEN and SYDVKM. The CDR3 loop reads CASSGLAGGAIYNEQFF. The CDR3 nucleotides are TGTGCCAGCAGTGGACTAGCGGGAGGAGCCATCTACAATGAGCAGTTCTTC.

V usage is TRBV28 and J usage is TRBJ2-3; 10 bases agree with TRBD2. CDR1 is MDHEN and CDR2 is SYDVKM in the germline V gene. Germline trimming cut 5 bases from V and 1 base from J; bases unmatched to any gene: 3. CDR3 length equals 15 residues. The CDR3: CASSRGLARTDTQYF. CDR3 DNA: TGTGCCAGCAGTAGGGGACTAGCGCGCACAGATACGCAGTATTTT.

In this sample, this clone turned up once. Here the CDR3 reads CASSSGLAGGLSSYNEQFF. CDR3 bases: TGCGCCAGCAGCTCGGGACTAGCGGGGGGCCTAAGCTCCTACAATGAGCAGTTCTTC. The chain joins TRBV5-1 to TRBJ2-1; 15 nucleotides agree with TRBD2. Germline trimming cut 3 bases from V and 0 bases from J; bases unmatched to any gene: 7. CDR3 length: 19 residues. CDR1 is SGHRS, CDR2 YFSETQ, per germline.

The chain is built from TRBV6-5 and TRBJ1-2; TRBD1 aligns across 7 bases. The V gene end was trimmed by 5 bases and the J gene end by 5 bases; junction bases not matched to a gene: 5. This CDR3 region has 13 residues. In germline, CDR1 is MNHEY, CDR2 SVGAGI. The CDR3 DNA reads TGTGCCAGCAGTCCTACAGGGGAGTATGGCTACACCTTC. Encoded protein: CASSPTGEYGYTF.

V and J are TRBV19 and TRBJ2-5; TRBD1 aligns across 7 bases. The CDR3 covers 14 residues. The trim removed 6 bases at V and 2 bases at J, leaving 6 bases unmatched. Germline CDR1 and CDR2: LNHDA and SQIVND (reference sequence). For the CDR3, the DNA is TGTGCCAGTAGCCGGGACAGCATACAAGAGACCCAGTACTTC. This encodes CASSRDSIQETQYF.

This chain links TRBV28 with TRBJ1-5; D not certain. The CDR3 is 16 residues long. Trimming cost V 5 bases and J 0 bases, with 14 bases left between them. In germline, CDR1 is MDHEN, CDR2 SYDVKM. The CDR3 region is CASSPPGSHSNQPQHF. CDR3 nucleotide sequence: TGTGCCAGCAGTCCCCCGGGGTCTCATAGCAATCAGCCCCAGCATTTT.

V is TRBV2 and J is TRBJ1-1, with TRBD1 matching over 10 bases. This CDR3 has 13 amino acids. Germline V gene sequence: CDR1 SNHLY, CDR2 FYNNEI. V lost 7 bases, J lost 10 bases, and 9 bases stayed unmatched. The CDR3 loop reads CASTLGQGGLAFF. The CDR3, as DNA: TGTGCCAGCACCTTAGGACAGGGGGGCCTAGCTTTCTTT. The full variable domain, completed using reference TRBV2 and TRBJ1-1, is EPEVTQTPSHQVTQMGQEVILRCVPISNHLYFYWYRQILGQKVEFLVSFYNNEISEKSEIFDDQFSVERPDGSNFTLKIRSTKLEDSAMYFCASTLGQGGLAFFGQGTRLTVV.

The V call is TRBV28, the J call TRBJ2-7; maybe TRBD1 (6 bases). In germline, CDR1 is MDHEN, CDR2 SYDVKM. The CDR3 is made up of 11 amino acids. The germline V and J ends were trimmed by 5 bases and 7 bases, with 9 bases remaining between them. This CDR3 is CASSPDREQYF. The DNA of the CDR3 is TGTGCCAGCAGTCCCGACAGGGAGCAGTACTTC.

The chain joins TRBV7-9 to TRBJ2-1, with TRBD2 matching 11 bases. The germline gives CDR1 SEHNR, CDR2 FQNEAQ (reference sequence). The length of the CDR3 is 17 residues. The junction had 11 bases not matched to a gene; V was cut back by 5 bases and J by 5 bases. CDR3 nucleotides: TGTGCCAGCAGCCCTAGCTTACGACTAGCGGGGAACAATGAGCAGTTCTTC. Its protein product is CASSPSLRLAGNNEQFF.

This chain joins TRBV28 and TRBJ2-7; TRBD1 agrees at 7 bases. This CDR3 spans 17 amino acids. Trimming at V came to 8 bases and at J to 3 bases, leaving 19 bases not matched to a gene. The germline V gene encodes CDR1 MDHEN and CDR2 SYDVKM. The CDR3 bases are TGTGCCAGCCGACCCGGGGCGTACAGGGGTTTTTTCTACGAGCAGTACTTC. This sequence encodes CASRPGAYRGFFYEQYF.

This clone was counted once. The gene calls are TRBV28 and TRBJ1-3, with D uncertain. The CDR3 spans 12 residues. CDR1 is MDHEN and CDR2 is SYDVKM in the germline V gene. The germline V and J ends were trimmed by 8 bases and 4 bases, with 9 bases remaining between them. The CDR3: CASLTGGNTIYF. CDR3 coding DNA: TGTGCCAGCCTCACCGGGGGAAACACCATATATTTT.

The chain is built from TRBV24-1 and TRBJ2-1, with 9 positions matching TRBD1. The V segment lost 3 bases and the J segment 6 bases; nucleotides outside the gene matches: 11. Germline assignment: CDR1 KGHDR and CDR2 SFDVKD. This CDR3 is 17 amino acids long. The CDR3 DNA is TGTGCCACCAGTGATCTGACCGGGACAGGGCTCCTCAATGAGCAGTTCTTC. Protein product: CATSDLTGTGLLNEQFF.

This chain uses TRBV30 with TRBJ1-1, with TRBD1 identical over 11 bases. The CDR3 is 13 residues long. Germline trimming cut 5 bases from V and 1 base from J; bases unmatched to any gene: 0. Germline CDR1 is GTSNPN and CDR2 is SVGIG (reference sequence). CDR3 protein: CAWGTGGNTEAFF. CDR3 DNA sequence: TGTGCCTGGGGGACAGGGGGGAACACTGAAGCTTTCTTT.

J is TRBJ2-1 and V is TRBV5-1; TRBD2 matches at 13 bases. Germline values: CDR1 SGHRS, CDR2 YFSETQ. Unmatched junction bases numbered 7, after V lost 4 bases and J lost 6 bases. The CDR3 consists of 16 residues. The CDR3 nucleotides are TGCGCCAGCAGCATCGGGACTAGCGGGGCGCTCAATGAGCAGTTCTTC. Its protein product is CASSIGTSGALNEQFF.

The V and J genes are TRBV7-8 and TRBJ1-1; weak D call: TRBD1 (6 bases). Germline V lookup: CDR1 SGHVS, CDR2 FQNEAQ. Trimming removed 3 bases from V and 4 bases from J, with 15 bases in between. This CDR3 contains 15 residues. The CDR3 sequence: CASSFGGQWSTEAFF. In DNA, the CDR3 is TGTGCCAGCAGCTTCGGGGGGCAATGGAGCACTGAAGCTTTCTTT.

This clone was seen just once. This chain connects TRBV28 to TRBJ2-2, with no clear D. The CDR3 has 14 amino acids. CDR1 is MDHEN and CDR2 is SYDVKM in the germline V gene. The V end was cut by 9 bases, the J end by 0 bases, with 11 bases between. The CDR3 loop reads CASEIIANTGELFF. The CDR3 DNA is TGTGCCAGTGAGATTATAGCGAACACCGGGGAGCTGTTTTTT.